The TCR beta chain described here comes from a study of blood T cells in healthy people across ages (dated by TCRdb to between 2014 and 2016). For the study in its entirety: In model experiments, roughly one uniquely barcoded TCR beta cDNA molecule per two T cells was captured by template switching. Using deep sequencing normalized with unique cDNA molecular identifiers, the study measured how TCR beta repertoire diversity changes with age. The donors were divided into four age groups: young (average around 15 years), middle-aged (roughly 40), aged (about 60) and long-lived (about 80). To avoid experimental bias, donors of different ages were spread randomly across the sequencing lanes. Two additional independent replicas of 1 million unique cDNA reads from the same blood draw were analyzed for two donors (one aged 18 to 30 and one aged 80 or older). Overall study results and their limits: Estimates of total diversity based on one million sequenced T cells were regarded as lower bounds and as underestimates. The long-lived group showed more naive CD4+ T cells, fewer expanded clones and increased TCR diversity than the aged group, suggesting age selection. Conclusive comparison of naive and antigen-experienced compartments was prevented by the profiling of bulk unsorted PBMCs. Observed TCR beta diversity per million T cells fell roughly linearly with age, and a significant reduction was already apparent by age approximately 40. Donor CMV infection status was unknown, potentially confounding age-related changes in expanded clonotypes. Observed TCR beta diversity correlated strongly with the percentage of naive T cells measured by flow cytometry.

This clonotype appeared a few times. The target of this receptor is not known. There are no base qualities to consult, and no much larger clone falls within one base. Libraries were prepared through 5' RACE. The sequencing machine was an Illumina HiSeq 2500. The second PCR ran for roughly 7 to 11 cycles and used a J-beta primer mix along with a sample-barcoded 5' primer. Each TCR beta cDNA molecule received a unique molecular identifier from a template-switch 5' adaptor carrying 12 random nucleotides. Each sample yielded at least 3 million CDR3-containing paired-end reads. All of the RNA was converted into first-strand cDNA using the Mint cDNA synthesis kit, with a TRBC-specific oligonucleotide serving as the primer. Following uracil-DNA glycosylase treatment, a first 18-cycle PCR with universal primers M1SS and BC2_uni_R was performed on all cDNA. In the paper's pipeline: For normalization, 1 million high-quality reads were randomly selected from each sample, with every read carrying a distinct molecular identifier. Reads with shared molecular identifiers were discarded instead of being binned into consensus sequences. CDR3 identification, clonotype clustering and error correction used MiTCR with a Q25 quality threshold and the strictest error-elimination algorithm. A nonparametric unseen species model using Euler transformation provided a lower-bound estimate of total TCR beta diversity. TCRdb reran the public reads through fastp at Q25 and MiXCR, keeping productive beta chains. Duplicate CDR3 protein sequences are folded into a single record with the most common DNA and genes. These V and J calls derive from TCRdb rather than the authors' analysis. For this sample the table gives a few hundred thousand distinct CDR3 sequences, of which roughly a quarter were detected only once. In total, the top ten clones hold roughly 20% of the sample.

The donors were roughly 38 Caucasian individuals from Russia, aged about 6 to 95 years, who were systemically healthy. Each donor gave around 9.5 milliliters of peripheral blood, collected into EDTA-treated Vacutainer tubes. Ficoll-Paque density-gradient centrifugation was used to isolate PBMCs, with at least 7 million obtained per sample. Total RNA, at least 6 micrograms per sample, was extracted from PBMCs with Trizol reagent. For every donor, an aliquot of PBMCs went through flow cytometry to measure the percentages of naive CD45RAhigh/CD27high T cells. The CDR3, from cysteine to phenylalanine, totals 15 residues. The DNA shown is the 45-base CDR3, in frame from base 1. Between the V and J ends, shortened by 7 bases and 4 bases respectively, the junction contains 19 bases. The germline V gene provides CDR1 LGHNA and CDR2 YNFKEQ.

The receptor was isolated from a woman between 65 and 79 years old in good health. Sequencing was performed on blood. In this chain, TRBV4-2 is recombined with TRBJ1-2; TRBD1 is a possible D gene, resting on 5 matching bases. The DNA reads TGTGCCAGCACCATAGGGGACCGTGGGGCCTATGGCTACACCTTC. Translated, this is CASTIGDRGAYGYTF.